This T cell receptor beta chain was identified during a study of post-analysis software for immune sequencing data. This clonotype occurred a few times. Tagging with unique molecular identifiers was a feature of the TCR beta cDNA libraries. Via MiXCR, TCRdb re-called the PCR reads, giving one row per CDR3 protein. Altogether about 810,000 distinct CDR3 sequences are present, approximately 50% being singletons, with the ten largest covering about 4.8%. This TCR was recovered from a girl under 18 with multiple sclerosis. The material sequenced was blood.

CDR3 amino acids: CASSEAVNRIYGYTF. Here the CDR3 DNA reads TGTGCCAGCAGTGAAGCCGTAAACAGGATCTATGGCTACACCTTC. V gene TRBV2 combines with J gene TRBJ1-2, with D maybe TRBD1 (5 bases). This CDR3 has 15 amino acids. The V end lost 0 bases, the J end lost 4 bases, and 12 bases lay between the germline ends. CDR1 and CDR2 from the germline V gene are SNHLY and FYNNEI.